These 18 T cell receptor beta chains came from one sample sequenced in a study of blood T cell repertoires in COVID-19. The table came from immunoSEQ multiplex PCR; TCRdb's copy has only in-frame clones and leaves some out. Of over 350,000 clones listed, more than 80% were seen once; the top ten hold about 1.5%. Input material: peripheral blood. The receptor source for this set is a woman in her thirties with active or convalescent COVID-19.

The V gene is TRBV27, the J gene TRBJ1-4, with 9 nucleotides matching TRBD1. The CDR3 spans 14 residues. CDR1 and CDR2 (germline): MNHEY, SMNVEV (reference sequence). V dropped 5 bases and J dropped 5; count of bases not matched to a gene: 3. CDR3 bases: TGTGCCAGCAGTAGACAGGGGGTAAATGAAAAACTGTTTTTT. Translating it yields CASSRQGVNEKLFF.

V and J are TRBV10-3 and TRBJ2-1, with 8 bases fitting TRBD1. The CDR3 extends over 16 amino acids. The junction had 8 bases not matched to a gene; V was cut back by 0 bases and J by 7 bases. CDR1 and CDR2 from the germline V gene are ENHRY and SYGVKD. For the CDR3, the DNA is TGTGCCATCAGTGAGTCATGGCAGGGGGCCTGGAATGAGCAGTTCTTC. Residues: CAISESWQGAWNEQFF.

Note on this clone: A much larger clone differs from this one at a single base, so this may be a read error. The V call is TRBV7-7, the J call TRBJ2-1, with 14 bases identical to TRBD2. The germline V gene has CDR1 SSHAT and CDR2 FNYEAQ (reference sequence). Trimming at V came to 5 bases and at J to 4 bases, leaving 1 base not matched to a gene. This CDR3 is built from 15 residues. The CDR3 DNA follows: TGTGCCAGCAGCCGACTAGCGGGGGGGTACAATGAGCAGTTCTTC. Translating it yields CASSRLAGGYNEQFF.

There are a few counts of this clone. The chain employs TRBV10-3 and TRBJ2-7; 11 positions match TRBD2. Per the germline V gene, CDR1 is ENHRY and CDR2 is SYGVKD. This CDR3 contains 16 residues. The junction had 9 bases not matched to a gene; V was cut back by 6 bases and J by 2 bases. The CDR3: CAISSGTSGETYEQYF. CDR3 nucleotides: TGTGCCATCAGCTCCGGGACTAGCGGAGAAACCTACGAGCAGTACTTC.

This clone was observed many times. This chain joins TRBV5-4 and TRBJ2-7; 8 bases are a match to TRBD2. The germline V gene encodes CDR1 SGHNT and CDR2 YYREEE (reference sequence). The trim removed 4 bases at V and 2 bases at J, leaving 8 bases unmatched. The CDR3 is 15 residues long. The CDR3 loop reads CASSPGGGRPYEQYF. CDR3 sequence (DNA): TGTGCCAGCAGCCCGGGAGGGGGGCGACCCTACGAGCAGTACTTC. The full variable domain, its missing parts supplied by reference TRBV5-4 and TRBJ2-7, is ETGVTQSPTHLIKTRGQQVTLRCSSQSGHNTVSWYQQALGQGPQFIFQYYREEENGRGNFPPRFSGLQFPNYSSELNVNALELDDSALYLCASSPGGGRPYEQYFGPGTRLTVT.

J is TRBJ2-1 and V is TRBV2; TRBD1 agrees at 7 bases. The CDR3 runs 13 residues. With V trimmed by 4 bases and J by 15 bases, 12 bases remained unmatched. Germline V gene data show CDR1 as SNHLY and CDR2 as FYNNEI. In nucleotides, the CDR3 is TGTGCCAGCAGTGGAGAGGGGGCCGAGGGACCGTTCTTC. It is translated as CASSGEGAEGPFF.

The CDR3 nucleotides read TGTGCCAGCATCAGCCTCGGGGGGATCTCCTACGAGCAGTACTTC. It encodes CASISLGGISYEQYF. This chain uses TRBV6-5 with TRBJ2-7; TRBD2 matches at 7 bases. The trim removed 7 bases at V and 0 bases at J, leaving 9 bases unmatched. Per germline, CDR1 MNHEY and CDR2 SVGAGI. This CDR3 contains 15 residues.

This chain links TRBV19 with TRBJ2-7, with D possibly being TRBD1 (6 bases). Trimming cost V 3 bases and J 1 base, with 10 bases left between them. This CDR3 is built from 14 residues. Germline V gene lookup returns CDR1 LNHDA and CDR2 SQIVND (reference sequence). In nucleotides, the CDR3 is TGTGCCAGTAGTATCCGGACAGAATCCTACGAGCAGTACTTC. Its translation: CASSIRTESYEQYF.

The chain couples TRBV6-5 to TRBJ1-1; D unclear. V lost 0 bases to trimming and J lost 7 bases, with 9 bases between them. The CDR3 runs 13 residues. Germline-derived CDR1 and CDR2 are MNHEY and SVGAGI. The CDR3 DNA sequence: TGTGCCAGCAGTTACTCGGTCTCGGGTGAAGCTTTCTTT. Translated, it gives CASSYSVSGEAFF.

This clone has more than one count but fewer than ten. V gene TRBV18 combines with J gene TRBJ2-3, with 8 bases matching TRBD2. The ends lost 3 bases at V and 2 bases at J; junction bases unmatched: 4. CDR1 is KGHSH, CDR2 LQKENI, per germline. CDR3 length: 15 residues. CDR3 amino acids: CASSPGLVPTDTQYF. CDR3 coding DNA: TGTGCCAGCTCACCGGGACTAGTCCCCACAGATACGCAGTATTTT. The variable domain in full, completed from reference TRBV18 and TRBJ2-3, reads NAGVMQNPRHLVRRRGQEARLRCSPMKGHSHVYWYRQLPEEGLKFMVYLQKENIIDESGMPKERFSAEFPKEGPSILRIQQVVRGDSAAYFCASSPGLVPTDTQYFGPGTRLTVL.

The V gene is TRBV3-1 (or the pseudogene TRBV3-2), the J gene TRBJ1-1; the D is unclear. The CDR3 consists of 15 residues. Germline CDR1 is LGHDT and CDR2 is YNNKEL (reference sequence). V lost 0 bases and J 0 bases, leaving 8 bases between the germline ends. The CDR3 protein is CASSQDGGLNTEAFF. CDR3 bases: TGTGCCAGCAGCCAAGATGGAGGATTGAACACTGAAGCTTTCTTT.

This clone appeared once. The chain carries TRBV7-8 and TRBJ2-7; tentatively, D is TRBD1 (7 bases). CDR3 length: 13 amino acids. Germline CDR1 and CDR2: SGHVS and FQNEAQ. V was shortened by 5 bases and J by 5 bases, with 13 bases between the two germline ends. The CDR3 sequence is CASSAGQLNEQYF. CDR3 coding DNA: TGTGCCAGCAGCGCGGGACAGCTGAACGAGCAGTACTTC.

The chain uses TRBV18 and TRBJ2-1; 7 bases line up with TRBD2. The length of the CDR3 is 17 residues. After removal of 0 bases from V and 7 bases from J, the junction contained 12 bases not matched to a gene. CDR1 KGHSH and CDR2 LQKENI come from the germline V gene. The CDR3 DNA follows: TGTGCCAGCTCACCACCGGGACTACAAGGTGCTGGTAATGAGCAGTTCTTC. Translated, it gives CASSPPGLQGAGNEQFF.

This chain joins TRBV9 and TRBJ1-2, with 11 bases fitting TRBD1. The germline gives CDR1 SGDLS, CDR2 YYNGEE. The V segment lost 4 bases and the J segment 8 bases; nucleotides outside the gene matches: 10. The CDR3 runs to 15 residues. The CDR3 coding sequence is TGTGCCAGCAGCCCGGTCGGACAGGGGGCCGGCGGCTACACCTTC. Protein sequence: CASSPVGQGAGGYTF.

The chain couples TRBV19 to TRBJ1-2, with no clear D. CDR1 and CDR2 from the germline V gene are LNHDA and SQIVND (reference sequence). CDR3 size: 13 residues. Trimming cost V 4 bases and J 4 bases, with 10 bases left between them. The CDR3, as DNA: TGTGCCAGTAGTACATCGGGAGTCTATGGCTACACCTTC. Its protein is CASSTSGVYGYTF.

A few counts support this clone. The chain combines TRBV9 with TRBJ2-3, with TRBD2 identical over 7 bases. The CDR3 consists of 15 residues. Germline-derived CDR1 and CDR2 are SGDLS and YYNGEE. V was pared by 4 bases and J by 0 bases, with 5 bases of the junction left unmatched. The CDR3: CASSQGAGSTDTQYF. Written as DNA, the CDR3 is TGTGCCAGCAGCCAGGGAGCGGGAAGCACAGATACGCAGTATTTT.

The chain has TRBV15 and TRBJ2-7; 7 bases are a match to TRBD1. This CDR3 is built from 14 residues. Trimming took 3 bases from V and 3 from J; bases not matched to a gene: 5. The germline V gene encodes CDR1 LNHNV and CDR2 YYDKDF (reference sequence). CDR3 coding DNA: TGTGCCACCAGCAGCGGGACAGCGATCTACGAGCAGTACTTC. Amino acids: CATSSGTAIYEQYF.

The chain has TRBV6-5 and TRBJ1-4, with 7 positions matching TRBD1. The length of the CDR3 is 15 residues. V was clipped by 5 bases and J by 3 bases; unmatched bases: 6. Germline V CDR1 and CDR2: MNHEY, SVGAGI. The DNA of the CDR3 is TGTGCCAGCAGTATGACAGGGTTTTCTAATGAAAAACTGTTTTTT. Its protein product is CASSMTGFSNEKLFF.